The T cell receptor (beta chain) described here comes from a study of STAT5B mutations in CD4+ large granular lymphocyte leukemia (dated by TCRdb to 2021 to 2024). Notes on the research overall: Among the healthy controls, the CDR3 'QG' motif was associated with a particular HLA allele. The TCRbeta repertoires of CD4+ T-cell large granular lymphocyte leukemia patients were compared with the TCRbeta repertoires of healthy blood donors. Flow cytometry on FACSCanto II or FACSVerse confirmed that purified fractions exceeded 95% purity among lymphocytes.

TCRbeta rearrangements were sequenced from genomic DNA using the immunoSEQ assay at survey resolution. The original methods were these. A lowest detectable productive clonotype frequency of 2.59 x 10-5 was observed in the TCR sequencing data. Analyses included only productive TCRbeta rearrangements, meaning complete and in-frame sequences. Sample clonality was computed as Simpson clonality in the immunoSEQ Analyzer version 3.0. Clones were grouped by frequency into very rare, small, medium, large (1-20%) or hyperexpanded (>20%) categories. Generation probabilities were estimated with OLGA 1.2.3, V-gene circos plots were made with VDJtools, specificities were searched in VDJdb, and CDR3 motifs were identified with GLIPH. TCRdb limited this immuneACCESS table to in-frame rearrangements with V and J called. A share of clones is missing; checked studies link under half to unresolved V genes, and the rest is unexplained. Clone size and the V and J calls come from that table; the DNA yielded D and trimming. A total of about 38,000 clones appear in this sample, 85% of them only once. The top ten clones comprise approximately 1.3% of the sample.

Results the study describes overall, beyond this receptor: Compared with healthy CD4+ repertoires, CD4-sorted patient repertoires appeared more clonal, and this difference remained even after the putative leukemic clones were removed. Main leukemic clonotypes were private to each patient, although approximately 25% appeared at low frequency in other patients' non-leukemic repertoires. The data were not HLA-matched, and the relatively small sample size could explain the higher clonality seen in CD4+ compared with CD8+ T-LGLL. TRBV06-family usage was enriched among the top patient clones (8/27) compared with healthy controls (2/35).

The healthy control group was made up of a few dozen blood donors, and the Finnish Red Cross blood service supplied their buffy coats. All TCR-sequenced material derived from peripheral blood: patient blood samples and healthy donor buffy coats. Ficoll-Hypaque gradient centrifugation was used to isolate peripheral blood mononuclear cells. CD4+ cells were magnetically purified from the buffy coats of healthy controls. The Gentra Puregene Cell and Tissue kit was used for genomic DNA extraction, and quantification was performed on a Qubit 2.0 fluorometer. The cysteine opens and the phenylalanine closes a CDR3 of 13 amino acids. This entry keeps only the CDR3 DNA: 39 bases, framed from base 1. V has 2 bases trimmed and J has 8 bases trimmed; junction bases matching no gene number 8. Taken from the germline V gene (reference sequence), the CDR1 and CDR2 loops are GTSNPN and SVGIG. As concerns this clone: Its target antigen remains unknown. It has no much larger one-base neighbor in the sample; base qualities were not kept.

The specimen was CD4+ T cells from blood buffy coats. In this chain, TRBV30 is recombined with TRBJ1-2; 7 central nucleotides agree with TRBD1. The clonotype comes from a human donor in good health. The CDR3 is CAWSTDRRGGYTF. DNA sequence: TGTGCCTGGAGTACGGACAGGAGGGGGGGCTACACCTTC.